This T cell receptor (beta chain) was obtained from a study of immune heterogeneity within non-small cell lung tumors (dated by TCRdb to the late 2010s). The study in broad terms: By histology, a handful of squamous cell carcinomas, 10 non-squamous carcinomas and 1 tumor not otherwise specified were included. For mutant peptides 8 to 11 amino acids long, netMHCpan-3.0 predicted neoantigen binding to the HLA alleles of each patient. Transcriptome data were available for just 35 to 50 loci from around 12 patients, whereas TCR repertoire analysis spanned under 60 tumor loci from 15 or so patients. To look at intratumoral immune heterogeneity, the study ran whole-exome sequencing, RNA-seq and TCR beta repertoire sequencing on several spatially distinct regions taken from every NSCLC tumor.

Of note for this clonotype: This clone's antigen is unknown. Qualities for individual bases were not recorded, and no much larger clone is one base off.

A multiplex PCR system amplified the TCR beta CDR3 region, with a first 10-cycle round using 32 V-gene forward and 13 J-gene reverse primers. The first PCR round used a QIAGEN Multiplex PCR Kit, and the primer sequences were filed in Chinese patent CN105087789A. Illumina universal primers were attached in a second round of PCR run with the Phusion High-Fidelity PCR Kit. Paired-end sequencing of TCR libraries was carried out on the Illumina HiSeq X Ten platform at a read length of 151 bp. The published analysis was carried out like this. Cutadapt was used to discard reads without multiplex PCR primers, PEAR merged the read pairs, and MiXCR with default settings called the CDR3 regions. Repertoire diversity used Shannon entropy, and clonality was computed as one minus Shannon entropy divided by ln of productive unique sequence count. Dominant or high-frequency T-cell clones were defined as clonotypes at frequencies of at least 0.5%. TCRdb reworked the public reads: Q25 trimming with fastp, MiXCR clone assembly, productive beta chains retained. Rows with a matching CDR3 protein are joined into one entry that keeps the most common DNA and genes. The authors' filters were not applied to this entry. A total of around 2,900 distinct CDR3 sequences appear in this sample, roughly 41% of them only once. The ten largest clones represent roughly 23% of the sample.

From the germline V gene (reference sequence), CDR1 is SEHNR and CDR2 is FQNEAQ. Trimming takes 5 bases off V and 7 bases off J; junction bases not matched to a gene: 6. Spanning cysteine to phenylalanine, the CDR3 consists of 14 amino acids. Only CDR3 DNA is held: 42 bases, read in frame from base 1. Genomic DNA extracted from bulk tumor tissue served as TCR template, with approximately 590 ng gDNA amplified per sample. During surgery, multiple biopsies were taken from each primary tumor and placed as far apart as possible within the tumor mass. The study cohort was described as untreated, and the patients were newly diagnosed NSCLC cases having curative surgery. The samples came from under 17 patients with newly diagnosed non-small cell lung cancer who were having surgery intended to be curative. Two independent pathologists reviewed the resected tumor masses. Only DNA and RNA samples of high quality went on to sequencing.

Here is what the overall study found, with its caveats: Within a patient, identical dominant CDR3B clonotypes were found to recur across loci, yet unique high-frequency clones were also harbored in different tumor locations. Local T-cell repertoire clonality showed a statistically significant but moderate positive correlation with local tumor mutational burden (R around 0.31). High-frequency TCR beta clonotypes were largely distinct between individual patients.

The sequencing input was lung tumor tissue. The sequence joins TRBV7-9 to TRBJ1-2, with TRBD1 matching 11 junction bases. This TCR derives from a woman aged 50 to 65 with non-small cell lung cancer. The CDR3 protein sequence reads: CASSPGTGGFGYTF. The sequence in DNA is TGTGCCAGCAGCCCAGGGACAGGGGGATTTGGCTACACCTTC.